A selection of T cell receptor beta chains follows, all from one sample in a study of blood T cells in healthy people across ages. TCRdb processed the 5' RACE reads anew with MiXCR; each CDR3 protein has one entry. This sample yields about 1.4 million distinct CDR3 sequences, of which approximately 59% are seen a single time; 6.5% to 8.5% belongs to the top ten. Specimen: blood. The receptor source for this set is a man between 18 and 35 years old in good health. CDR3s include the opening cysteine and the closing phenylalanine or tryptophan. The order of the fields is V gene, CDR3 length, J gene, D gene, clone size, CDR3 DNA, CDR3 protein. D genes are given only for firm matches. Not all rows give a size; the values are once, few, many and, for expanded clones, a class.

TRBV14	13	TRBJ2-1	NA	NA	TGTGCCAGCGGCAGGGGGGGCCTCGGTGAGCAGTTCTTC	CASGRGGLGEQFF
TRBV4-1	16	TRBJ2-5	TRBD2	NA	TGCGCCAGCAACCAAGACTTGGCGGGGGGCCAAGAGACCCAGTACTTC	CASNQDLAGGQETQYF
TRBV29-1	14	TRBJ2-7	NA	NA	TGCAGAGGCTGCCCCAGGACAGTGCCCTACGAGCAGTACTTC	CRGCPRTVPYEQYF
TRBV4-1	15	TRBJ2-7	NA	few	TGCGCCAGCAGCCGGGGGATCCATATCACCTACGAGCAGTACTTC	CASSRGIHITYEQYF
TRBV5-1	20	TRBJ2-3	TRBD2	NA	TGCGCCAGCAGCTCGATACCCCCTTCGGGAAGGGGACTAGCGACAGATACGCAGTATTTT	CASSSIPPSGRGLATDTQYF
TRBV12-3/TRBV12-4	13	TRBJ1-1	NA	few	TGTGCCAGCAGTCGCGTGTCGGGCACTGAAGCTTTCTTT	CASSRVSGTEAFF
TRBV28	15	TRBJ2-3	NA	once	TGTGCCACCCTTTCTTTGGGGGCGGGAGTAGATACGCAGTATTTT	CATLSLGAGVDTQYF
TRBV27	14	TRBJ1-2	NA	NA	TGTGCCAGCAGTCCCCGGGGGGTGAGCTATGGCTACACCTTC	CASSPRGVSYGYTF
TRBV5-1	16	TRBJ2-7	NA	NA	TGCGCCAGCAGCATTTCCGGGACGGCTAACTCCTACGAGCAGTACTTC	CASSISGTANSYEQYF
TRBV7-2	14	TRBJ2-5	TRBD2	NA	TGTGCCAGCCAGAGGGCGGGAGGGATAGAGACCCAGTACTTC	CASQRAGGIETQYF
TRBV6-2/TRBV6-3	12	TRBJ1-2	NA	NA	TGTGCCAGCAGCTCCGCTAGATATGGCTACACCTTC	CASSSARYGYTF
TRBV7-2	17	TRBJ2-3	NA	NA	TGTGCCAGCAGCTCTTTTTCGACCGACTTATACGTGGATACGCAGTATTTT	CASSSFSTDLYVDTQYF
TRBV6-1	14	TRBJ2-3	NA	few	TGTGCCAGCAGGCAGGGCATAGGCACAGATACGCAGTATTTT	CASRQGIGTDTQYF
TRBV7-6	14	TRBJ2-1	NA	once	TGTGCCAGCAGCTTTGCAAATGACTACAATGAGCAGTTCTTC	CASSFANDYNEQFF
TRBV6-1	12	TRBJ1-6	NA	few	TGTGCCAGCAGTGAATTGAATTCACCCCTCCACTTT	CASSELNSPLHF
TRBV30	13	TRBJ1-2	NA	NA	TGTGCCTGGAGTGCGGGGGGCAACTATGGCTACACCTTC	CAWSAGGNYGYTF
TRBV13	16	TRBJ1-6	NA	NA	TGTGCCAGCAGCTTGGGCCCTGGCAGGGGATCGTCAACCCTCCACTTT	CASSLGPGRGSSTLHF
TRBV20-1	14	TRBJ1-2	NA	NA	TGCAGTGCTAGAGGGACAGCCACTAACTATGGCTACACCTTC	CSARGTATNYGYTF
TRBV7-9	17	TRBJ2-1	TRBD2	NA	TGTGCCAGCAGCTTCAGCGGGGGGGTTATCTCCTACAATGAGCAGTTCTTC	CASSFSGGVISYNEQFF
TRBV21-1	22	TRBJ1-4	NA	NA	TGTGCCAGCAGCACTACGCCCCATGTCCGGCAGGGAGCGGAGGCAACTAATGGAAAACTGTTTTTT	CASSTTPHVRQGAEATNGKLFF
TRBV29-1	13	TRBJ2-2	NA	NA	TGCAGCGTTTCTACACTTTACACCGGGGAGCTGTTTTTT	CSVSTLYTGELFF
TRBV9	18	TRBJ1-6	NA	NA	TGTGCCAGCAGCGTAGGAAACGGTGAGACAGATCCTTTTTGGACCCTCCACTTT	CASSVGNGETDPFWTLHF
TRBV5-5	13	TRBJ1-1	NA	NA	TGTGCCAGCAGCTTGGTGAGCAACACTGAAGCTTTCTTT	CASSLVSNTEAFF
TRBV19	15	TRBJ2-7	NA	once	TGTGCCAGTAGCCAAAAAGGAGAGGACTCCTACGAGCAGTACTTC	CASSQKGEDSYEQYF
TRBV5-6	13	TRBJ2-3	TRBD2	few	TGTGCCAGCAGCGGGACTAGCATGGATACGCAGTATTTT	CASSGTSMDTQYF
TRBV6-1	14	TRBJ2-5	NA	NA	TGTGCCAACCACAAAGGGTGGGGGCGGAGTGAGCAGTACTTC	CANHKGWGRSEQYF
TRBV27	15	TRBJ2-5	NA	NA	TGTGCCAGCAGTTCCCGGAAGGACCCTCTGGAGACCCAGTACTTC	CASSSRKDPLETQYF
TRBV7-9	17	TRBJ2-3	NA	NA	TGTGCCAGCAGCCCCCCTAGCGGCCGACAGGTCACAGATACGCAGTATTTT	CASSPPSGRQVTDTQYF
TRBV6-1	13	TRBJ1-2	NA	NA	TGTGCCAGCAGTGGGCTGTCCTTCGCTGGCTACACCTTC	CASSGLSFAGYTF
TRBV6-1	15	TRBJ2-7	TRBD2	NA	TGTGCCAGTAGTGTTCTCGCGGGGGAAGGCTACGAGCAGTACTTC	CASSVLAGEGYEQYF
TRBV6-5	13	TRBJ2-3	NA	NA	TGTGCCAGCGGAGGAGTCCGCACAGATACGCAGTATTTT	CASGGVRTDTQYF
TRBV14	16	TRBJ2-5	TRBD2	once	TGTGTCAGCAGCCCTATGGGACTAGCGGGAGCAGAGACCCAGTACTTC	CVSSPMGLAGAETQYF
TRBV12-3/TRBV12-4	14	TRBJ2-1	NA	NA	TGTGCCAGCAGTCCGGGTGCGTTCTGGAATGAGCAGTTCTTC	CASSPGAFWNEQFF
TRBV6-6	13	TRBJ2-3	NA	NA	TGTGCCAGCAGTACGGGGATGAGAGATACGCAGTATTTT	CASSTGMRDTQYF
TRBV11-2	15	TRBJ2-5	NA	NA	TGTGCCAGCAGCTTAGGGTCTTTGGAGCGGGAGACCCAGTACTTC	CASSLGSLERETQYF
TRBV15	15	TRBJ2-3	NA	NA	TGTGCCACCAGCAGAGCGGGGGCTAGCACAGATACGCAGTATTTT	CATSRAGASTDTQYF
TRBV6-1	13	TRBJ1-1	NA	NA	TGTGCCAGCAGTGCAGGGGTGGCGACTGAAGCTTTCTTT	CASSAGVATEAFF
TRBV28	15	TRBJ1-2	NA	many	TGTGCCAGCAGTTTGGACCCCCAGCGGGACTATGGCTACACCTTC	CASSLDPQRDYGYTF
TRBV12-3/TRBV12-4	15	TRBJ2-1	TRBD1	few	TGTGCCAGCAGTACCGGACAGGGGGCTTACAATGAGCAGTTCTTC	CASSTGQGAYNEQFF
TRBV20-1	12	TRBJ2-3	NA	few	TGCAGTGCTACCCTCCAAACAGATACGCAGTATTTT	CSATLQTDTQYF
TRBV4-3	14	TRBJ1-2	NA	NA	TGCGCCAGCAGCGAGACCAGGAGGGGCTATGGCTACACCTTC	CASSETRRGYGYTF
TRBV4-1	14	TRBJ2-5	NA	few	TGCGCCAGCAGCCAACCGGGCAGGGTCGAGACCCAGTACTTC	CASSQPGRVETQYF
TRBV14	14	TRBJ2-7	NA	once	TGTACCAGCAGCAAAGGTATTAGAGCTTACGAGCAGTACTTC	CTSSKGIRAYEQYF
TRBV6-5	14	TRBJ2-5	NA	NA	TGTGCCAGCAGTTACTCGAGAGGGGGAGAGACCCAGTACTTC	CASSYSRGGETQYF
TRBV11-1	15	TRBJ2-1	TRBD1	NA	TGTGCCAGCAGCAAGGGACAGGGCATTTACAATGAGCAGTTCTTC	CASSKGQGIYNEQFF
TRBV6-5	16	TRBJ2-3	TRBD1	NA	TGTGCCAGCAGTCTTCGGACAGGGGGCGGCACAGATACGCAGTATTTT	CASSLRTGGGTDTQYF
TRBV19	17	TRBJ2-1	NA	NA	TGTGCCAGTAGTAAATTAGCCGGGGAGTATTTTATCGTCGCGCAGTTCTTC	CASSKLAGEYFIVAQFF
TRBV6-5	15	TRBJ2-3	TRBD2	few	TGTGCCAGCAGTTTCAACGGACTAGCGACAGATACGCAGTATTTT	CASSFNGLATDTQYF
TRBV4-3	13	TRBJ2-7	NA	few	TGCGCCAGCAGCCAAACTAGGGGTTGCGAGCAGTACTTC	CASSQTRGCEQYF
TRBV3-1	17	TRBJ2-1	TRBD1	NA	TGTGCCAGCAGCCAAGCTGTAGTGACAGGGGGCTCAGATGAGCAGTTCTTC	CASSQAVVTGGSDEQFF
TRBV29-1	14	TRBJ1-2	TRBD1	NA	TGCAGCGCCGGGACAGGGGGACCCTTCTATGGCTACACCTTC	CSAGTGGPFYGYTF
TRBV19	14	TRBJ1-2	NA	once	TGTGCCAGTAGTATGAGAAGCCAGGGGAATGGCTACACCTTC	CASSMRSQGNGYTF
TRBV13	15	TRBJ1-1	TRBD1	NA	TGTGCCAGCAGCCGACGGACAGGACAGAACACTGAAGCTTTCTTT	CASSRRTGQNTEAFF
TRBV7-2	12	TRBJ1-1	NA	once	TGTGCCAGCAGCTTACGACACACTGAAGCTTTCTTT	CASSLRHTEAFF